These 25 T cell receptor beta chains were all obtained from the same sample, sequenced in a study of blood T cell repertoires in COVID-19. Sequencing was performed with immunoSEQ multiplex PCR; in TCRdb, only in-frame clones are kept and a portion is missing. The repertoire holds roughly 190,000 clones, with more than 70% as singletons. Material for sequencing was peripheral blood. The receptors originated from a middle-aged woman who had recovered from COVID-19.

This chain connects TRBV21-1 to TRBJ1-6. TRBV21-1 is a listed pseudogene. The CDR3 is 16 amino acids. CDR3 in DNA: TGTGCCAGCAGCAAAAGGACTTCTAGAGGGAATTCACCCCTCCACTTT. Its translation: CASSKRTSRGNSPLHF.

V and J are TRBV11-2 and TRBJ2-7; 8 bases are a match to TRBD2. The trim removed 1 base at V and 6 bases at J, leaving 14 bases unmatched. The CDR3 is 17 residues long. Germline values: CDR1 SGHAT, CDR2 FQNNGV. CDR3 region: CASSLARGSGRGSEQYF. The CDR3 DNA reads as TGTGCCAGCAGCTTAGCGCGGGGGAGCGGGAGAGGGAGCGAGCAGTACTTC.

The chain combines TRBV30 with TRBJ1-2; D is unresolved. Germline V gene lookup returns CDR1 GTSNPN and CDR2 SVGIG (reference sequence). V lost 0 bases and J lost 6, with 8 bases in between. This CDR3 has 12 residues. CDR3 sequence: CAWSVISDGYTF. CDR3 sequence (DNA): TGTGCCTGGAGTGTAATATCGGATGGCTACACCTTC.

The V and J genes are TRBV29-1 and TRBJ2-1; perhaps TRBD2 as D (5 bases). With 1 base removed from V and 6 bases from J, the gap between germline ends came to 13 bases. The germline gives CDR1 SQVTM, CDR2 ANQGSEA. This CDR3 has 14 amino acids. The CDR3 coding sequence is TGCAGCGTTGAAGTTTCCGGGGTCACCAATGAGCAGTTCTTC. Translated: CSVEVSGVTNEQFF.

The chain carries TRBV18 and TRBJ1-5, with 7 positions matching TRBD1. This CDR3 region has 16 residues. The J segment lost 6 bases and the V segment lost 1 base, leaving 9 bases of the junction unmatched. The germline gives CDR1 KGHSH, CDR2 LQKENI. The CDR3 loop reads CASSPQRRGIAQPQHF. The CDR3 coding sequence is TGTGCCAGCTCACCACAGCGCAGGGGGATAGCTCAGCCCCAGCATTTT.

V gene TRBV11-2 combines with J gene TRBJ2-7; a weak D match, TRBD2 (5 bases). Trimming stripped 0 bases from V and 6 bases from J, with 9 bases between. The CDR3 is made up of 13 amino acids. Germline assignment: CDR1 SGHAT and CDR2 FQNNGV. Here the CDR3 DNA reads TGTGCCAGCAGCTTAGATGTGGGGAGCGAGCAGTACTTC. Amino acids: CASSLDVGSEQYF.

The chain couples TRBV15 to TRBJ1-5, with D maybe TRBD1 (6 bases). Trimming took off 0 bases at V and 4 bases at J, with 19 bases between the two ends. The CDR3 contains 18 residues. Germline CDR1 and CDR2: LNHNV and YYDKDF (reference sequence). The CDR3 region has the DNA TGTGCCACCAGCAGAGATTTTTTCAGGGGATGGGGGAATCAGCCCCAGCATTTT. This encodes CATSRDFFRGWGNQPQHF.

This chain connects TRBV9 to TRBJ2-7; a weak D match, TRBD2 (6 bases). CDR1 and CDR2 (germline): SGDLS, YYNGEE. The CDR3 runs 14 residues. V lost 0 bases and J lost 1, with 8 bases in between. The CDR3 coding sequence is TGTGCCAGCAGCGTAGCACTAGCATCCTACGAGCAGTACTTC. It translates to CASSVALASYEQYF.

The chain employs TRBV15 and TRBJ1-4; 7 positions agree with TRBD1. In germline, CDR1 is LNHNV, CDR2 YYDKDF (reference sequence). The CDR3 consists of 14 residues. Losses at the gene ends were 9 bases for V and 3 bases for J; bases not matched to a gene: 7. CDR3 sequence: CATADRASNEKLFF. CDR3 DNA sequence: TGTGCCACGGCCGACAGGGCCTCTAATGAAAAACTGTTTTTT.

The CDR3 is CASRRRELLEQYF. Here the CDR3 DNA reads TGTGCCAGCAGGCGGCGGGAACTACTCGAGCAGTACTTC. V is TRBV6-5 and J is TRBJ2-7, with a possible D match to TRBD2 (6 bases). Between the trimmed V and J ends, which lost 6 bases and 6 bases, there was a span of 15 bases. Germline V gene data show CDR1 as MNHEY and CDR2 as SVGAGI. CDR3 length: 13 amino acids.

The chain has TRBV6-2 or TRBV6-3 and TRBJ2-5, with D perhaps TRBD1 (6 bases). V was clipped by 4 bases and J by 5 bases, with 14 bases between them. This CDR3 comprises 14 residues. CDR1 and CDR2 from the germline V gene are MNHEY and SVGEGT. This CDR3 is CASSSRTAWETQYF. As DNA, the CDR3 is TGTGCCAGCAGTTCCAGGACAGCGTGGGAGACCCAGTACTTC.

This chain connects TRBV30 to TRBJ2-7; D may be TRBD2 (6 bases). The CDR3 consists of 14 residues. Trimming took off 0 bases at V and 3 bases at J, with 12 bases between the two ends. Germline values: CDR1 GTSNPN, CDR2 SVGIG (reference sequence). DNA of the CDR3: TGTGCCTGGAGTGTGGGCGGGACTGGCTACGAGCAGTACTTC. Translating it yields CAWSVGGTGYEQYF.

The CDR3 protein is CASSYGAGVAYNEQFF. CDR3 nucleotides: TGTGCCAGCAGTTACGGGGCGGGAGTTGCCTACAATGAGCAGTTCTTC. This chain joins TRBV6-2 or TRBV6-3 and TRBJ2-1; 7 positions agree with TRBD2. Losses at the gene ends were 2 bases for V and 2 bases for J; bases not matched to a gene: 6. The CDR3 is made up of 16 amino acids. Germline values: CDR1 MNHEY, CDR2 SVGEGT.

This clone was counted once. The genes are TRBV6-5 and TRBJ2-3; D call uncertain. The V end lost 7 bases, the J end lost 1 base, and 9 bases lay between the germline ends. The CDR3 is 13 residues long. The germline CDR1 and CDR2 sequences are MNHEY and SVGAGI. The CDR3 loop is CASTASGTDTQYF. As DNA, the CDR3 is TGTGCCAGCACCGCCTCGGGCACAGATACGCAGTATTTT.

This chain joins TRBV28 and TRBJ2-7; 7 bases map to TRBD2. The germline gives CDR1 MDHEN, CDR2 SYDVKM. The CDR3 covers 14 residues. The J segment lost 5 bases and the V segment lost 7 bases, leaving 11 bases of the junction unmatched. DNA for the CDR3: TGTGCCAGCACGAGCGGGGTGCGGGAGAACGAGCAGTACTTC. Translated: CASTSGVRENEQYF.

The chain couples TRBV4-1 to TRBJ2-1, with D maybe TRBD2 (5 bases). V was shortened by 0 bases and J by 4 bases, with 13 bases between the two germline ends. From germline, CDR1 is MGHRA and CDR2 YSYEKL. The CDR3 covers 16 residues. CDR3 DNA: TGCGCCAGCAGCCAAGACTCGAGCGGTATTTACAATGAGCAGTTCTTC. Residues: CASSQDSSGIYNEQFF.

V is TRBV5-1 and J is TRBJ2-1; 10 nucleotides align to TRBD2. The ends lost 0 bases at V and 6 bases at J; junction bases unmatched: 9. Germline V gene lookup returns CDR1 SGHRS and CDR2 YFSETQ. The CDR3 length is 17 residues. The CDR3 DNA reads as TGCGCCAGCAGCTTGGAGGGTAGCGGGAGGTCGGGCAATGAGCAGTTCTTC. This encodes CASSLEGSGRSGNEQFF. The whole variable domain, filled in from reference TRBV5-1 and TRBJ2-1, reads KAGVTQTPRYLIKTRGQQVTLSCSPISGHRSVSWYQQTPGQGLQFLFEYFSETQRNKGNFPGRFSGRQFSNSRSEMNVSTLELGDSALYLCASSLEGSGRSGNEQFFGPGTRLTVL.

In this sample, this clone turned up once. The chain carries TRBV7-8 and TRBJ2-3; D possibly corresponds to TRBD1 (6 bases). The CDR3 has 17 residues. The germline CDR1 and CDR2 sequences are SGHVS and FQNEAQ. The V end was cut by 5 bases, the J end by 5 bases, with 23 bases between. The CDR3 region has the DNA TGTGCCAGCAGCCGCTTTATGGGGGACACTTTGGGAGATACGCAGTATTTT. Its translation is CASSRFMGDTLGDTQYF. Filled out from reference TRBV7-8 and TRBJ2-3, the complete variable domain reads GAGVSQSPRYKVAKRGQDVALRCDPISGHVSLFWYQQALGQGPEFLTYFQNEAQLDKSGLPSDRFFAERPEGSVSTLKIQRTQQEDSAVYLCASSRFMGDTLGDTQYFGPGTRLTVL.

The gene calls are TRBV14 and TRBJ2-7, with D tentatively TRBD2 (5 bases). Germline assignment: CDR1 SGHDN and CDR2 FVKESK. V shed 5 bases and J shed 0 bases, with 17 bases lying between them. The CDR3 consists of 16 residues. The CDR3 spells CASSYLRGKSSYEQYF. In DNA, the CDR3 is TGTGCCAGCAGCTACCTGAGAGGGAAGAGCTCCTACGAGCAGTACTTC.

The V and J genes are TRBV7-2 and TRBJ2-1, with TRBD2 identical over 14 bases. In germline, CDR1 is SGHTA, CDR2 FQGNSA. V trimming: 5 bases; J trimming: 7 bases; junction bases outside the gene matches: 7. This CDR3 is 16 amino acids long. CDR3 in DNA: TGTGCCAGCAGCACCCGACTAGCGGGAGGGGGAAATGAGCAGTTCTTC. Residues: CASSTRLAGGGNEQFF. Variable domain in full (rest from reference TRBV7-2 and TRBJ2-1): GAGVSQSPSNKVTEKGKDVELRCDPISGHTALYWYRQSLGQGLEFLIYFQGNSAPDKSGLPSDRFSAERTGGSVSTLTIQRTQQEDSAVYLCASSTRLAGGGNEQFFGPGTRLTVL.

This clone was counted a few times. The rearrangement uses TRBV9 and TRBJ1-3; perhaps TRBD1 as D (6 bases). CDR3 length: 17 amino acids. Germline loops: CDR1 SGDLS, CDR2 YYNGEE. Trimming removed 2 bases from V and 0 bases from J, with 15 bases in between. The CDR3 protein is CASSVTQGHSSGNTIYF. In DNA, the CDR3 is TGTGCCAGCAGCGTCACACAGGGCCACAGCTCTGGAAACACCATATATTTT.

The chain joins TRBV5-1 to TRBJ2-3; tentative D call: TRBD2 (6 bases). Trimming took 2 bases from V and 2 from J, leaving 12 bases between them. CDR3 length: 15 residues. The V gene's germline CDR1 is SGHRS and CDR2 YFSETQ. CDR3 coding DNA: TGCGCCAGCAGCTTAACGGGACTTACCACAGATACGCAGTATTTT. It encodes CASSLTGLTTDTQYF.

The V and J genes are TRBV5-1 and TRBJ2-2, with 9 nucleotides matching TRBD2. The V segment lost 1 base and the J segment 6 bases; nucleotides outside the gene matches: 4. This CDR3 contains 15 residues. Germline values: CDR1 SGHRS, CDR2 YFSETQ. Written as DNA, the CDR3 is TGCGCCAGCAGCTTGAACGCGGGAGGGGCCGGGGAGCTGTTTTTT. This gives the protein CASSLNAGGAGELFF.

CDR3 protein: CASRISGGSSYNEQFF. The CDR3 bases are TGTGCCAGTAGGATTAGCGGGGGGAGCTCCTACAATGAGCAGTTCTTC. V gene TRBV19 combines with J gene TRBJ2-1; 10 bases line up with TRBD2. The CDR3 totals 16 residues. Per germline, CDR1 LNHDA and CDR2 SQIVND (reference sequence). J lost 0 bases, V lost 6 bases, and 5 bases had no gene match. Together with reference TRBV19 and TRBJ2-1, the CDR3 gives the full variable domain: DGGITQSPKYLFRKEGQNVTLSCEQNLNHDAMYWYRQDPGQGLRLIYYSQIVNDFQKGDIAEGYSVSREKKESFPLTVTSAQKNPTAFYLCASRISGGSSYNEQFFGPGTRLTVL.

The V gene is TRBV30, the J gene TRBJ1-6; possibly TRBD1 for D (5 bases). CDR3 length: 17 residues. Germline V gene data show CDR1 as GTSNPN and CDR2 as SVGIG (reference sequence). V lost 2 bases to trimming and J lost 1 base, with 15 bases between them. CDR3 protein: CAWSLTARNSYNSPLHF. DNA for the CDR3: TGTGCCTGGAGTCTGACAGCGCGGAATTCCTATAATTCACCCCTCCACTTT.